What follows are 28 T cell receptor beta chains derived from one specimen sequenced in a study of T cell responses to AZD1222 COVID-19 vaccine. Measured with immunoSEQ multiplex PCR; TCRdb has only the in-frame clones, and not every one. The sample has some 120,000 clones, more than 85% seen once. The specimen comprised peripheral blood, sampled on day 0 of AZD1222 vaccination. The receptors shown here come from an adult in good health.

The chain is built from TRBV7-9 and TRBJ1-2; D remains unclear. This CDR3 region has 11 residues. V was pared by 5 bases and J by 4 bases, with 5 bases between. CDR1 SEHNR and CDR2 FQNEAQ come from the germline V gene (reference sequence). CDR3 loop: CASSTSYGYTF. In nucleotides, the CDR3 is TGTGCCAGCAGCACCTCCTATGGCTACACCTTC. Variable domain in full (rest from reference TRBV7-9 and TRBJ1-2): DTGVSQNPRHKITKRGQNVTFRCDPISEHNRLYWYRQTLGQGPEFLTYFQNEAQLEKSRLLSDRFSAERPKGSFSTLEIQRTEQGDSAMYLCASSTSYGYTFGSGTRLTVV.

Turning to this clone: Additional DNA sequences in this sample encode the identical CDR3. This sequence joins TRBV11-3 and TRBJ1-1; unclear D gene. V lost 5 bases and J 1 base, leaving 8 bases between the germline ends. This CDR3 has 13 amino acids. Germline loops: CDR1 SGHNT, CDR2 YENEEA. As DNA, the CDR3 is TGTGCCAGCAGCCTGGGTGGGAACACTGAAGCTTTCTTT. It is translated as CASSLGGNTEAFF.

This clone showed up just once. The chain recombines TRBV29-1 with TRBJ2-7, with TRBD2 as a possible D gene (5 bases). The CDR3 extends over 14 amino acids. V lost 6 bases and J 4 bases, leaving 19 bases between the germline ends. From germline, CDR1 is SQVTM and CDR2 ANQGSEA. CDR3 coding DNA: TGCAGCGTGGTGACACCCCGCTCGGGGTACGAGCAGTACTTC. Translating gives CSVVTPRSGYEQYF.

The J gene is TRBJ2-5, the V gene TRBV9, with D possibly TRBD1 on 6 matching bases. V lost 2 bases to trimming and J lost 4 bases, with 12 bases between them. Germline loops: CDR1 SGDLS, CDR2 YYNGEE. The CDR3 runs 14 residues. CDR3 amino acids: CASSVTGLGETQYF. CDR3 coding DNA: TGTGCCAGCAGCGTCACAGGGTTGGGAGAGACCCAGTACTTC.

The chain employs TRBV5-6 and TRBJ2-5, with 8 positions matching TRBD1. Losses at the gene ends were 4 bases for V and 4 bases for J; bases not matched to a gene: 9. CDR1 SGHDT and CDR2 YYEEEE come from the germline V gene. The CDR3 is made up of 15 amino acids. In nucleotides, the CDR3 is TGTGCCAGCAGCACCACCAGGGGGCGCAGAGAGACCCAGTACTTC. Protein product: CASSTTRGRRETQYF.

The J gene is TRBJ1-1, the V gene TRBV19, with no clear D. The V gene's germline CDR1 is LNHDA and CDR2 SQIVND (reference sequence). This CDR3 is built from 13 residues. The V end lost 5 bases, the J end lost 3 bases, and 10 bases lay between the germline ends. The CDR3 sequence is CASSEGRDTEAFF. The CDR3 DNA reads TGTGCCAGTAGTGAAGGGAGGGACACTGAAGCTTTCTTT.

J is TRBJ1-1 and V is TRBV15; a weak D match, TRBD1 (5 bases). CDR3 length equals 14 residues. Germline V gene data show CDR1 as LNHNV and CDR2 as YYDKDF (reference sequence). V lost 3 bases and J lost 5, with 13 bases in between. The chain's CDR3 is CATSSSGFGTEAFF. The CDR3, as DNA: TGTGCCACCAGCAGTTCAGGGTTCGGGACTGAAGCTTTCTTT.

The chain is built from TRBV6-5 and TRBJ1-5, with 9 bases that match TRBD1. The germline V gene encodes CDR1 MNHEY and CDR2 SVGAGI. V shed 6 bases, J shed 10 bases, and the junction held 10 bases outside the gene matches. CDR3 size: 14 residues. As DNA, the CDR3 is TGTGCCAGCAGCCACTTACAGGGGGCGGGACCCCAGCATTTT. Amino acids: CASSHLQGAGPQHF.

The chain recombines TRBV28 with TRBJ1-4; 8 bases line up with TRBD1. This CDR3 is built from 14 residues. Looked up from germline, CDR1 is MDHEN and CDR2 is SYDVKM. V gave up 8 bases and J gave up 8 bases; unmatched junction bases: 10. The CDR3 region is CASGFTGGSEKLFF. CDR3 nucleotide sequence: TGTGCCAGCGGCTTCACAGGGGGTTCGGAAAAACTGTTTTTT. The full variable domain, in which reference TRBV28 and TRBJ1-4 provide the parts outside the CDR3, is DVKVTQSSRYLVKRTGEKVFLECVQDMDHENMFWYRQDPGLGLRLIYFSYDVKMKEKGDIPEGYSVSREKKERFSLILESASTNQTSMYLCASGFTGGSEKLFFGSGTQLSVL.

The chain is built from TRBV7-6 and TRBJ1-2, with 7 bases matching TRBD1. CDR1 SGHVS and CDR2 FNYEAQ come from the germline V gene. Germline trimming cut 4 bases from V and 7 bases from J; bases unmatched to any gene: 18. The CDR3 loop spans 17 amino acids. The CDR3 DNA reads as TGTGCCAGCAGCTCCCAGAGACAGGGTATCCCCTGGGGTGGCTACACCTTC. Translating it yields CASSSQRQGIPWGGYTF.

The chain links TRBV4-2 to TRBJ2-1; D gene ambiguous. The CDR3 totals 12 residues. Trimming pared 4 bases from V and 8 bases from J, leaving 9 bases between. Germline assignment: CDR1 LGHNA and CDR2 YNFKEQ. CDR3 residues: CASSRRWDEQFF. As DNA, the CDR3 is TGTGCCAGCAGCCGCCGGTGGGATGAGCAGTTCTTC.

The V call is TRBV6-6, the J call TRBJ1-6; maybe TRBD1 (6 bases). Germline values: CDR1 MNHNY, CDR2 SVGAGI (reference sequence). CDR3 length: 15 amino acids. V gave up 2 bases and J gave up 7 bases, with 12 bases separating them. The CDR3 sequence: CASSYPIGQNSPLHF. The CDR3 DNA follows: TGTGCCAGCAGTTACCCGATTGGACAGAATTCACCCCTCCACTTT.

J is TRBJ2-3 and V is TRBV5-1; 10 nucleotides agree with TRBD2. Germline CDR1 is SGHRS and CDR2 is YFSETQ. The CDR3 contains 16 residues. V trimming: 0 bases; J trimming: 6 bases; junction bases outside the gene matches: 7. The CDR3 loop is CASSLDLAGGMDTQYF. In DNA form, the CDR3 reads TGCGCCAGCAGCTTGGATTTAGCGGGGGGAATGGATACGCAGTATTTT.

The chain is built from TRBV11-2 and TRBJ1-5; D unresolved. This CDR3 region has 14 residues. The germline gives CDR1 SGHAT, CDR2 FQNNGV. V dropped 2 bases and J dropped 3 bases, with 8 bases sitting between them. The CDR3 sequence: CASSLSPPNQPQHF. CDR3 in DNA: TGTGCCAGCAGCTTATCGCCCCCCAATCAGCCCCAGCATTTT.

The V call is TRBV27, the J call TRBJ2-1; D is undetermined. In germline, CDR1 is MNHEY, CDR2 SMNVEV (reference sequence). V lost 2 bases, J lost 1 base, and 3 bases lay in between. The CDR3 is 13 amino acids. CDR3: CASSLGSYNEQFF. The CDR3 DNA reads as TGTGCCAGCAGTTTAGGATCCTACAATGAGCAGTTCTTC.

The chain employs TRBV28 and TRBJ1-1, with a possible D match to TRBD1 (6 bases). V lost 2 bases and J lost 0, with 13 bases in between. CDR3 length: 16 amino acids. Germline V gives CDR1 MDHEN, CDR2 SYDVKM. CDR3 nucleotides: TGTGCCAGCAGTTTACCGACAGGAAATATGAACACTGAAGCTTTCTTT. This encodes CASSLPTGNMNTEAFF.

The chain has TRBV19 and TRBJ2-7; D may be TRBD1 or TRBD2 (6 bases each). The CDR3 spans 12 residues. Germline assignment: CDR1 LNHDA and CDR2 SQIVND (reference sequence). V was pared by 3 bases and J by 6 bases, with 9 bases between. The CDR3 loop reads CASSMPGAEQYF. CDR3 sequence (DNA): TGTGCCAGTAGTATGCCGGGGGCCGAGCAGTACTTC.

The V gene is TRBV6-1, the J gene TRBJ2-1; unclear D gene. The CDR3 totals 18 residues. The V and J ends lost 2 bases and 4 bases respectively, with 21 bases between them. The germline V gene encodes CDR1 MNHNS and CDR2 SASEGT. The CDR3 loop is CASSEWPARAGRYNEQFF. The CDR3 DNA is TGTGCCAGCAGTGAATGGCCAGCACGGGCCGGAAGATACAATGAGCAGTTCTTC.

CDR3 sequence reads: CSAPLREQFF. In nucleotides, the CDR3 is TGCAGTGCTCCTCTTCGTGAGCAGTTCTTC. The rearrangement joins TRBV20-1 to TRBJ2-1; D gene uncertain. V lost 5 bases and J lost 9, with 8 bases in between. This CDR3 region has 10 residues. Germline values: CDR1 DFQATT, CDR2 SNEGSKA (reference sequence).

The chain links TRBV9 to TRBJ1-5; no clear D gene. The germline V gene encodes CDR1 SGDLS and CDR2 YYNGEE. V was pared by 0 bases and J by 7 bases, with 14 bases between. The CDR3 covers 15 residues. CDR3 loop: CASSVASDKYQPQHF. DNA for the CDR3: TGTGCCAGCAGCGTAGCCTCGGATAAATACCAGCCCCAGCATTTT.

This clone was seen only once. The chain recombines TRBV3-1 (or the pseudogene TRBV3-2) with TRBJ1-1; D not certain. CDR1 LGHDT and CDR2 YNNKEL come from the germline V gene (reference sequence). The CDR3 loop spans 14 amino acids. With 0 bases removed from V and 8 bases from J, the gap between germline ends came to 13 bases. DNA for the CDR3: TGTGCCAGCAGCCAAGATCCGGACCGGGCCGAAGCTTTCTTT. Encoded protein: CASSQDPDRAEAFF.

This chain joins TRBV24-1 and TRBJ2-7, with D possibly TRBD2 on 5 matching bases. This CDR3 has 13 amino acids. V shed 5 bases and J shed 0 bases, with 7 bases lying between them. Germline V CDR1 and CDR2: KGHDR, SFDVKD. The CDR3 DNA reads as TGTGCCACCAGTGTCGGGGACTCCTACGAGCAGTACTTC. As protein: CATSVGDSYEQYF.

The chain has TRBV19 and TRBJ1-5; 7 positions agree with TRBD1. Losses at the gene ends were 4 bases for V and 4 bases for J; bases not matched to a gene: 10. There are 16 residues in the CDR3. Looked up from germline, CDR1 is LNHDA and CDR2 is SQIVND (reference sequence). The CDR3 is CASSTPRTGGNQPQHF. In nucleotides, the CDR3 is TGTGCCAGTAGTACTCCTCGGACAGGAGGAAATCAGCCCCAGCATTTT.

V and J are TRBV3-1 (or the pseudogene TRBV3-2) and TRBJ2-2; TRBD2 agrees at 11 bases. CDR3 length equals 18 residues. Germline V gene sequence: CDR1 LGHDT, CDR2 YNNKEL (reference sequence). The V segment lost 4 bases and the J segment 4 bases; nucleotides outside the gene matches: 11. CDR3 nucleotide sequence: TGTGCCAGCAGCCCCCGACCTCCTACTAGCGGGGGCACCGGGGAGCTGTTTTTT. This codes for CASSPRPPTSGGTGELFF.

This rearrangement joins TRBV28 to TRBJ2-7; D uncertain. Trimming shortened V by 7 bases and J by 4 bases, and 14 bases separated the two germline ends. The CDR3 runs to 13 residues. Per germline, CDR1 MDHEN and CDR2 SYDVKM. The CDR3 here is CASKTNSHYEQYF. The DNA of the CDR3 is TGTGCCAGCAAGACGAACAGCCATTACGAGCAGTACTTC. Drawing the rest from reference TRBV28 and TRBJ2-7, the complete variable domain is DVKVTQSSRYLVKRTGEKVFLECVQDMDHENMFWYRQDPGLGLRLIYFSYDVKMKEKGDIPEGYSVSREKKERFSLILESASTNQTSMYLCASKTNSHYEQYFGPGTRLTVT.

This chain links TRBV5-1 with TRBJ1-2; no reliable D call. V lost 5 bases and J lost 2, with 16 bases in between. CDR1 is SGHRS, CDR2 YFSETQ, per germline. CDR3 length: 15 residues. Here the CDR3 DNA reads TGCGCCAGCAGTGGTTCCGGCGGCCAGAACTATGGCTACACCTTC. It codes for CASSGSGGQNYGYTF. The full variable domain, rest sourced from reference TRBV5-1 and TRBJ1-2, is KAGVTQTPRYLIKTRGQQVTLSCSPISGHRSVSWYQQTPGQGLQFLFEYFSETQRNKGNFPGRFSGRQFSNSRSEMNVSTLELGDSALYLCASSGSGGQNYGYTFGSGTRLTVV.

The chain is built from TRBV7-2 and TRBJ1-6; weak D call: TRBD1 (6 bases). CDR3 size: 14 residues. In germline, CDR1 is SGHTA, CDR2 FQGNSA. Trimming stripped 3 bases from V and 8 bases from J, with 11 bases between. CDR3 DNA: TGTGCCAGCAGCTTTACAGGGATGGATTCACCCCTCCACTTT. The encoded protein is CASSFTGMDSPLHF.

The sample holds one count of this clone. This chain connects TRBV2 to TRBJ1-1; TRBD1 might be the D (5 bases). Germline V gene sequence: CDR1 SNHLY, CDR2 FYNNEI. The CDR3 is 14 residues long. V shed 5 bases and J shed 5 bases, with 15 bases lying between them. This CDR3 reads CASSLIVEGTEAFF. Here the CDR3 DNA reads TGTGCCAGCAGTTTAATAGTAGAGGGGACTGAAGCTTTCTTT.